Below are 27 T cell receptor beta chains sequenced from a single sample in a study of blood T cell repertoires in COVID-19. Sequenced by immunoSEQ multiplex PCR; TCRdb stores in-frame clones only, minus some. In the table there are nearly 200,000 clones, 84% of which are singletons. The specimen was peripheral blood. These receptors came from a woman in her seventies with active or convalescent COVID-19.

This chain links TRBV29-1 with TRBJ1-1; D gene ambiguous. CDR1 SQVTM and CDR2 ANQGSEA come from the germline V gene. V dropped 5 bases and J dropped 0 bases, with 7 bases sitting between them. The CDR3 totals 12 residues. The CDR3 nucleotides read TGCAGCGTTTCCCAAATGAACACTGAAGCTTTCTTT. Amino acid sequence: CSVSQMNTEAFF.

V and J are TRBV18 and TRBJ1-2; TRBD1 aligns across 9 bases. Germline CDR1 KGHSH, CDR2 LQKENI. The CDR3 runs to 17 residues. The V and J ends lost 3 bases and 7 bases, in that order; junction bases with no gene match: 15. In nucleotides, the CDR3 is TGTGCCAGCTCACCCCCACAGGGACAGGGAAATATTGCTGGCTACACCTTC. Amino acids: CASSPPQGQGNIAGYTF.

The V gene is TRBV5-1, the J gene TRBJ2-3; D is perhaps TRBD1 (6 bases). CDR3 length equals 14 residues. Germline CDR1 is SGHRS and CDR2 is YFSETQ. The V and J ends lost 0 bases and 4 bases respectively, with 9 bases between them. The CDR3 DNA reads TGCGCCAGCAGCTTGGCAGGGGTATCAGATACGCAGTATTTT. This sequence encodes CASSLAGVSDTQYF.

This clone occurred a few times. This chain uses TRBV12-3 or TRBV12-4 with TRBJ2-7; D perhaps matches TRBD1 (5 bases). Trimming left V 5 bases short and J 12 bases short, with 14 bases between. The CDR3 contains 11 residues. CDR3 DNA sequence: TGTGCCAGCAGTGTCGGCAGGGTCCGGTACTTC. This gives the protein CASSVGRVRYF.

This chain links TRBV11-2 with TRBJ2-1; D is perhaps TRBD2 (6 bases). With 0 bases removed from V and 0 bases from J, the gap between germline ends came to 15 bases. CDR3 length: 18 amino acids. CDR1 is SGHAT and CDR2 is FQNNGV in the germline V gene. CDR3 DNA: TGTGCCAGCAGCTTAGATAATTATGGCGGGATCTCCTACAATGAGCAGTTCTTC. It yields the protein CASSLDNYGGISYNEQFF.

The chain is built from TRBV6-2 or TRBV6-3 and TRBJ2-3; D not certain. The CDR3 is 14 amino acids. Trimming took 4 bases from V and 8 from J, leaving 16 bases between them. Germline CDR1 and CDR2: MNHEY and SVGEGT. The CDR3 here is CASSSDRATGTQYF. The CDR3 DNA is TGTGCCAGCAGTTCAGACCGAGCGACGGGTACGCAGTATTTT.

This sequence joins TRBV28 and TRBJ2-7; 16 bases match TRBD2. Germline V lookup: CDR1 MDHEN, CDR2 SYDVKM. The junction had 10 bases not matched to a gene; V was cut back by 4 bases and J by 7 bases. This CDR3 spans 17 amino acids. The CDR3 coding sequence is TGTGCCAGCAGTTCGGGGACTAGCGGGAGGGGTCGAGGGGAGCAGTACTTC. It specifies CASSSGTSGRGRGEQYF.

This clone was recorded a few times. The CDR3 reads CASSEPSGGPMGYTF. CDR3 DNA sequence: TGTGCCAGCAGTGAACCATCTGGGGGCCCTATGGGCTACACCTTC. The J gene is TRBJ1-2, the V gene TRBV25-1, with D possibly TRBD1 on 6 matching bases. The CDR3 is 15 residues long. Deletions cut 2 bases from V and 8 bases from J, with 18 bases between. The germline V gene encodes CDR1 MGHDK and CDR2 SYGVNS.

The chain carries TRBV21-1 and TRBJ2-3; the table's D call TRBD2 went unverified against the DNA. TRBV21-1 is a pseudogene segment. The CDR3 contains 20 residues. The CDR3 region is CANERRGLAERFCSTDTQYF. CDR3 bases: TGTGCCAACGAAAGGAGGGGACTAGCGGAGAGGTTCTGTAGCACAGATACGCAGTATTTT.

The rearrangement joins TRBV6-2 or TRBV6-3 to TRBJ1-6, with D tentatively TRBD1 (6 bases). V lost 5 bases, J lost 7 bases, and 15 bases lay in between. This CDR3 has 15 residues. CDR1 and CDR2 (germline): MNHEY, SVGEGT. This CDR3 is CASSATQDSNSPLHF. CDR3 in DNA: TGTGCCAGCAGTGCGACGCAGGACAGCAATTCACCCCTCCACTTT.

This clone has a single count. V is TRBV15 and J is TRBJ1-5; D unresolved. The CDR3 runs 15 residues. The V gene's germline CDR1 is LNHNV and CDR2 YYDKDF (reference sequence). V lost 0 bases and J 5 bases, leaving 11 bases between the germline ends. The chain's CDR3 is CATSRDHIGDQPQHF. The CDR3 bases are TGTGCCACCAGCAGAGACCACATAGGAGATCAGCCCCAGCATTTT.

This chain links TRBV4-1 with TRBJ1-1; D is unclear. The germline V and J ends were trimmed by 2 bases and 4 bases, with 14 bases remaining between them. The CDR3 length is 15 residues. Germline V CDR1 and CDR2: MGHRA, YSYEKL. CDR3 in amino acids: CASSQPRLDITEAFF. The CDR3 nucleotides read TGCGCCAGCAGCCAACCCAGGTTAGATATCACTGAAGCTTTCTTT.

The table lists this clone with a count of one. The V and J genes are TRBV3-1 (or the pseudogene TRBV3-2) and TRBJ2-7; D is possibly TRBD2 (5 bases). Trimming stripped 1 base from V and 8 bases from J, with 15 bases between. Germline V gives CDR1 LGHDT, CDR2 YNNKEL (reference sequence). The CDR3 extends over 14 amino acids. CDR3 nucleotide sequence: TGTGCCAGCAGCCAAGTGAAAGAGGGTGTCAAGCAGTACTTC. Amino acids: CASSQVKEGVKQYF.

The chain combines TRBV18 with TRBJ2-5; tentatively, D is TRBD1 (5 bases). This CDR3 region has 13 residues. From germline, CDR1 is KGHSH and CDR2 LQKENI. Trimming left V 2 bases short and J 2 bases short, with 6 bases between. The CDR3 protein is CASSPKGQETQYF. The CDR3 DNA follows: TGTGCCAGCTCACCAAAGGGGCAAGAGACCCAGTACTTC.

V and J are TRBV18 and TRBJ2-7; 7 bases align to TRBD1. The germline V gene encodes CDR1 KGHSH and CDR2 LQKENI. The CDR3 is made up of 15 amino acids. Trimming at V came to 3 bases and at J to 7 bases, leaving 12 bases not matched to a gene. In DNA form, the CDR3 reads TGTGCCAGCTCACCCCGAGGAACCCTCAGGGGGGAGCAGTACTTC. This sequence encodes CASSPRGTLRGEQYF.

The chain recombines TRBV2 with TRBJ2-1, with D perhaps matching TRBD2 (6 bases). Germline CDR1 reads SNHLY; CDR2 reads FYNNEI. This CDR3 is built from 15 residues. V shed 1 base and J shed 0 bases, with 7 bases lying between them. The CDR3 DNA reads as TGTGCCAGCAGTGAAGTCGGGGGCTCCTACAATGAGCAGTTCTTC. Its protein product is CASSEVGGSYNEQFF.

The chain carries TRBV18 and TRBJ2-1, with 9 bases lining up with TRBD2. Germline CDR1 reads KGHSH; CDR2 reads LQKENI. This CDR3 contains 15 residues. J was trimmed by 12 bases and V by 2 bases; bases with no gene match: 11. CDR3 bases: TGTGCCAGCTCACCAGGAGCGGGAGGTCAGTTTGGGCAGTTCTTC. It is translated as CASSPGAGGQFGQFF.

This clone appeared a few times. The CDR3 sequence is CASSQLAKNIQYF. CDR3 nucleotides: TGTGCCAGCAGCCAACTAGCCAAAAACATTCAGTACTTC. The chain links TRBV11-2 to TRBJ2-4; D is uncertain. Trimming took off 5 bases at V and 0 bases at J, with 5 bases between the two ends. This CDR3 contains 13 residues. Germline values: CDR1 SGHAT, CDR2 FQNNGV.

The V gene is TRBV6-1, the J gene TRBJ1-3, with TRBD1 identical over 11 bases. The CDR3 has 17 amino acids. The V gene's germline CDR1 is MNHNS and CDR2 SASEGT. Germline trimming cut 3 bases from V and 2 bases from J; bases unmatched to any gene: 6. The CDR3, as DNA: TGTGCCAGCAGTGAGACATCGGGACAGGGGGCTGGAAACACCATATATTTT. Translating gives CASSETSGQGAGNTIYF.

V gene TRBV5-1 combines with J gene TRBJ2-7; 10 bases line up with TRBD1. Germline V gene data show CDR1 as SGHRS and CDR2 as YFSETQ. J gave up 3 bases and V 5 bases, and 5 bases lay outside the gene matches. The CDR3 loop spans 14 amino acids. CDR3 DNA sequence: TGCGCCAGCAGTCGGGACAGGGGCGTCTACGAGCAGTACTTC. Translating gives CASSRDRGVYEQYF.

V is TRBV10-3 and J is TRBJ2-5, with D possibly TRBD2 on 5 matching bases. The germline V gene has CDR1 ENHRY and CDR2 SYGVKD. The CDR3 loop spans 12 amino acids. Trimming left V 8 bases short and J 5 bases short, with 12 bases between. The CDR3 region is CAISRGQETQYF. For the CDR3, the DNA is TGTGCCATCTCCCGCGGGCAGGAGACCCAGTACTTC.

There are a few counts of this clone. The J gene is TRBJ2-2, the V gene TRBV19; perhaps TRBD1 as D (6 bases). V was pared by 4 bases and J by 4 bases, with 13 bases between. The CDR3 extends over 15 amino acids. CDR1 LNHDA and CDR2 SQIVND come from the germline V gene (reference sequence). CDR3 nucleotide sequence: TGTGCCAGTAGTACCCGGACAGAGCCCACCGGGGAGCTGTTTTTT. Translated, it gives CASSTRTEPTGELFF.

This clone came up once. This rearrangement joins TRBV10-1 to TRBJ2-5, with a weak D call TRBD1 (5 bases). V was cut by 6 bases and J by 5 bases, with 10 bases left in between. CDR1 is WNHNN and CDR2 is SYGVQD in the germline V gene (reference sequence). The CDR3 loop spans 12 amino acids. CDR3 coding DNA: TGCGCCAGCAGCCCCAACAGGGAGACCCAGTACTTC. Translated: CASSPNRETQYF.

This clone has only one observation. V gene TRBV13 combines with J gene TRBJ2-1, with 9 bases fitting TRBD2. The CDR3 is made up of 15 amino acids. The germline CDR1 and CDR2 sequences are PRHDT and FYEKMQ (reference sequence). Trimming took 2 bases from V and 6 from J; bases not matched to a gene: 5. Written as DNA, the CDR3 is TGTGCCAGCAGCTTATGGCGGGAGGGCTTCAATGAGCAGTTCTTC. It is translated as CASSLWREGFNEQFF. Full variable domain (outside the CDR3, taken from reference TRBV13 and TRBJ2-1): AAGVIQSPRHLIKEKRETATLKCYPIPRHDTVYWYQQGPGQDPQFLISFYEKMQSDKGSIPDRFSAQQFSDYHSELNMSSLELGDSALYFCASSLWREGFNEQFFGPGTRLTVL.

The chain has TRBV6-6 and TRBJ1-1; no clear D gene. V dropped 0 bases and J dropped 0 bases, with 11 bases sitting between them. The germline gives CDR1 MNHNY, CDR2 SVGAGI (reference sequence). The CDR3 runs to 16 residues. The CDR3 loop is CASSYSIGRLNTEAFF. The CDR3, as DNA: TGTGCCAGCAGTTACTCGATTGGTAGATTGAACACTGAAGCTTTCTTT.

The chain has TRBV20-1 and TRBJ1-5; D remains ambiguous. V was pared by 3 bases and J by 2 bases, with 20 bases between. CDR1 DFQATT and CDR2 SNEGSKA come from the germline V gene (reference sequence). The CDR3 loop spans 17 amino acids. CDR3 in amino acids: CSASKGQRRIGNQPQHF. As DNA, the CDR3 is TGCAGTGCTAGTAAAGGGCAGAGGAGGATTGGCAATCAGCCCCAGCATTTT.

The rearrangement uses TRBV5-5 and TRBJ2-7; possible D gene TRBD1, 7 bases. The CDR3 is 13 amino acids. Trimming stripped 3 bases from V and 6 bases from J, with 13 bases between. The V gene's germline CDR1 is SGHKS and CDR2 YYEKEE (reference sequence). The CDR3 nucleotides are TGTGCCAGCAGCTGGCGGGACAGATTCGAGCAGTACTTC. It yields the protein CASSWRDRFEQYF.